Described below is a single T cell receptor beta chain sequence and its context. Its antigen is unidentified. The sample comes from a study of T cells after yellow fever vaccination. Study information: Fractions containing few cells were prepared with SMART-Seq v4 Ultra Low Input. Notes on the study in general: Sorted repertoires could include abundant contaminating clonotypes from bulk cells. A minor fraction of clonotypes spanned both CD4 and CD8 compartments.

TCRdb called the 5' RACE reads again in MiXCR, with one record for every CDR3 protein. The sample holds 250,000 to 300,000 distinct CDR3 sequences, over 10% seen once. Germline V CDR1 and CDR2: MNHNS, SASEGT. This CDR3 is built from 16 residues. The J segment lost 2 bases and the V segment lost 5 bases, leaving 8 bases of the junction unmatched. The chain is built from TRBV6-1 and TRBJ2-1; 8 bases match TRBD1. This receptor was identified in a man aged 25 to 45 who received the YFV17D yellow fever vaccine. Specimen: CD4+ T cells sorted from PBMCs, collected 45 days after the yellow fever booster vaccination. The CDR3 DNA follows: TGTGCCAGCAGTCCCGAAGGACAGGGTCCCTACAATGAGCAGTTCTTC. Translating gives CASSPEGQGPYNEQFF.